The clone carrying this TCR beta chain appeared a few times. Its antigen is as yet unknown. TCRdb's copy holds only in-frame clones and misses some; the assay was immunoSEQ multiplex PCR. In the table there are about 2,900 clones, over 75% of which are singletons. Patients had resection for synchronous oligometastatic disease or delayed recurrence of a solitary brain metastasis. Guided by marked H&E slides, tumor areas were macrodissected from 5 or 6 unstained, deparaffinized about 9.4 um sections. This sample is part of a study of T cells in lung cancer brain metastases. Study-level points and caveats: Few clones were shared between paired lesions (mean Morisita 0.23); most were lesion-specific.

The CDR3 length is 15 residues. Looked up from germline, CDR1 is LNHDA and CDR2 is SQIVND (reference sequence). Between the trimmed V and J ends, which lost 5 bases and 5 bases, there was a span of 16 bases. This TCR derives from a woman between 55 and 75 years old with non-small cell lung cancer. Sequencing was performed on tumor tissue from the primary lung tumor. This chain uses TRBV19 with TRBJ2-4; D remains ambiguous. CDR3 region: CASSALSSGENIQYF. CDR3 sequence (DNA): TGTGCCAGTAGTGCCCTTTCAAGTGGGGAAAACATTCAGTACTTC.